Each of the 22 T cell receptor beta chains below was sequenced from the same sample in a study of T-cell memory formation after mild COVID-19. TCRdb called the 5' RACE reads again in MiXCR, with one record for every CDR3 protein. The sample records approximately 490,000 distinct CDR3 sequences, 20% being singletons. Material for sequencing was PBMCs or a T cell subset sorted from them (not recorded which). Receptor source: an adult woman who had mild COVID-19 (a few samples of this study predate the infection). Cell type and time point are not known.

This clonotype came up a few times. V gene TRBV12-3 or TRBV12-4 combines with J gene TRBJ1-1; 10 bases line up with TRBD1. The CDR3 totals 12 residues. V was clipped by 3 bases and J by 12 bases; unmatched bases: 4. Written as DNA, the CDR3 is TGTGCCAGCAGTTTGACAGGGGGCAGAACTTTCTTT. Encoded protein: CASSLTGGRTFF.

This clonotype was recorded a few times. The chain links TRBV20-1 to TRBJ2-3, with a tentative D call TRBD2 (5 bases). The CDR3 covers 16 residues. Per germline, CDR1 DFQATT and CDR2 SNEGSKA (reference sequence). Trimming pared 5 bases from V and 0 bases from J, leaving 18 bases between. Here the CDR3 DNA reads TGCAGTGCTCCCTGGGGATGGAGAGGGAGCACAGATACGCAGTATTTT. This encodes CSAPWGWRGSTDTQYF.

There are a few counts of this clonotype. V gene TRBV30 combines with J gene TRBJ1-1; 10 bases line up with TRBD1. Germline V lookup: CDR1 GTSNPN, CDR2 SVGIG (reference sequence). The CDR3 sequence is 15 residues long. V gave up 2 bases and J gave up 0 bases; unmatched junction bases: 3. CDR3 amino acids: CAWSTGQGVNTEAFF. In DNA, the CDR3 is TGTGCCTGGAGTACCGGACAGGGGGTGAACACTGAAGCTTTCTTT.

The CDR3 loop reads CASSAVGQGYEQYF. The CDR3 region has the DNA TGTGCCAGCAGCGCGGTAGGACAGGGATACGAGCAGTACTTC. The V call is TRBV7-9, the J call TRBJ2-7; TRBD1 aligns across 8 bases. The germline gives CDR1 SEHNR, CDR2 FQNEAQ (reference sequence). Trimming at V came to 5 bases and at J to 4 bases, leaving 7 bases not matched to a gene. The CDR3 runs 14 residues.

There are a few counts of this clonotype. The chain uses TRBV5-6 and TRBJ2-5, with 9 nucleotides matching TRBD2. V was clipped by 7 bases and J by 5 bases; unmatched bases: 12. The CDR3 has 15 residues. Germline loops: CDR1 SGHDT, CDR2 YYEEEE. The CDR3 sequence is CASARLAGGQETQYF. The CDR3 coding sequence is TGTGCCAGCGCCAGACTTGCGGGGGGGCAGGAGACCCAGTACTTC.

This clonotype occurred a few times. The CDR3, as DNA: TGCGCCAGCAGCTTGGAGCGGGCTAGCGGGAGATCAAATGAGCAGTTCTTC. Translating gives CASSLERASGRSNEQFF. The chain links TRBV5-1 to TRBJ2-1; 10 nucleotides line up with TRBD2. Germline values: CDR1 SGHRS, CDR2 YFSETQ. The ends lost 0 bases at V and 7 bases at J; junction bases unmatched: 10. This CDR3 spans 17 amino acids.

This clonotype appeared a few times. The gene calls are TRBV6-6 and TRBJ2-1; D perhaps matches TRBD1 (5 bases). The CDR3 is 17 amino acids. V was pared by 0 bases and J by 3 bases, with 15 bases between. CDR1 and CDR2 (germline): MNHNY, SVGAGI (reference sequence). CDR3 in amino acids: CASSYSPSDRVYNEQFF. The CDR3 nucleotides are TGTGCCAGCAGTTACTCGCCATCCGACAGAGTCTACAATGAGCAGTTCTTC.

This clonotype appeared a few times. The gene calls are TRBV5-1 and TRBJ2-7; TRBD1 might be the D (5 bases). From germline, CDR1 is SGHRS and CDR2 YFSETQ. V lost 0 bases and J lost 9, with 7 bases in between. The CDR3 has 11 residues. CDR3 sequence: CASSLGGRQYF. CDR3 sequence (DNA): TGCGCCAGCAGCTTGGGGGGCCGGCAGTACTTC. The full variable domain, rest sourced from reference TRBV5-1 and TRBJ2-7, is KAGVTQTPRYLIKTRGQQVTLSCSPISGHRSVSWYQQTPGQGLQFLFEYFSETQRNKGNFPGRFSGRQFSNSRSEMNVSTLELGDSALYLCASSLGGRQYFGPGTRLTVT.

Here the CDR3 reads CASYGKETQYF. The CDR3 DNA sequence: TGCGCCAGCTACGGGAAGGAGACCCAGTACTTC. The V call is TRBV5-1, the J call TRBJ2-5; maybe TRBD2 (5 bases). The ends were cut back, 7 bases at V and 5 bases at J, with 9 bases in the middle. The CDR3 spans 11 residues. The germline V gene encodes CDR1 SGHRS and CDR2 YFSETQ. The full variable domain, its missing parts supplied by reference TRBV5-1 and TRBJ2-5, is KAGVTQTPRYLIKTRGQQVTLSCSPISGHRSVSWYQQTPGQGLQFLFEYFSETQRNKGNFPGRFSGRQFSNSRSEMNVSTLELGDSALYLCASYGKETQYFGPGTRLLVL.

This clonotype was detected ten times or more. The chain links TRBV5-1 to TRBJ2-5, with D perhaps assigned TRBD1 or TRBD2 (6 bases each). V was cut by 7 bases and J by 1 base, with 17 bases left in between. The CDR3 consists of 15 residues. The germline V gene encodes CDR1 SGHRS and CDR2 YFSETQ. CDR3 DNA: TGCGCCAGCGCCAAATGGGGGGACACCCAAGAGACCCAGTACTTC. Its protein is CASAKWGDTQETQYF.

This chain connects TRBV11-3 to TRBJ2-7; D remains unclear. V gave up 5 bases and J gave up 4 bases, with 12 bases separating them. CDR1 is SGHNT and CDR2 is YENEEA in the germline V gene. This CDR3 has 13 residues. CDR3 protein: CASSDGVGYEQYF. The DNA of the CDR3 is TGTGCCAGCAGCGACGGCGTAGGGTACGAGCAGTACTTC.

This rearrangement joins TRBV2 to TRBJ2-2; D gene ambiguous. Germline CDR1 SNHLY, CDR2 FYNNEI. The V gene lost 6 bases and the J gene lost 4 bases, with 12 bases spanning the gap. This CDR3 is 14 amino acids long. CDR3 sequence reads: CASRIRPPTGELFF. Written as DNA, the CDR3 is TGTGCCAGCAGGATACGCCCTCCCACCGGGGAGCTGTTTTTT.

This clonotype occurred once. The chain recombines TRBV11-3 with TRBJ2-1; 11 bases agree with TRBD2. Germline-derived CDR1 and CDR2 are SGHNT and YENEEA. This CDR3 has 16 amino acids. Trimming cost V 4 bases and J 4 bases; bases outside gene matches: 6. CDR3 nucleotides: TGTGCCAGCAGCTCACTGGGACTAGCGGCGTACAATGAGCAGTTCTTC. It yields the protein CASSSLGLAAYNEQFF.

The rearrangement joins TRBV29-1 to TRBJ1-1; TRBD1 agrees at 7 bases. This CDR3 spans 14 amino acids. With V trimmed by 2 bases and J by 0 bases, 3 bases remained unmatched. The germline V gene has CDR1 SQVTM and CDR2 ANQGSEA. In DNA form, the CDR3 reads TGCAGCGTTGAAAACACAGGGGTGAACACTGAAGCTTTCTTT. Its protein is CSVENTGVNTEAFF.

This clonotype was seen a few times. Here the CDR3 DNA reads TGTGCCAGCAGCCAAGGGCGAACAGGGGTCGAGCAGTACTTC. Translating gives CASSQGRTGVEQYF. This chain uses TRBV3-1 with TRBJ2-7; 7 nucleotides match TRBD1. Germline CDR1 reads LGHDT; CDR2 reads YNNKEL (reference sequence). V trimming: 1 base; J trimming: 6 bases; junction bases outside the gene matches: 6. The CDR3 spans 14 residues.

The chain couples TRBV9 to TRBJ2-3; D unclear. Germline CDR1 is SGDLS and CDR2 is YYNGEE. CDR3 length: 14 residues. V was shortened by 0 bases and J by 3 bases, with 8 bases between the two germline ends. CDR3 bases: TGTGCCAGCAGCGTAGATACTCGTACAGATACGCAGTATTTT. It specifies CASSVDTRTDTQYF.

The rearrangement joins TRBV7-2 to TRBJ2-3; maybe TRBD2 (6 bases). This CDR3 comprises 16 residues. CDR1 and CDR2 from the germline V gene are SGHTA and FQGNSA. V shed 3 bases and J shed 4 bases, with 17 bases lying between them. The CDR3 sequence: CASSFRSGVGADTQYF. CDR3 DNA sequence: TGTGCCAGCAGCTTCCGGTCGGGGGTTGGGGCAGATACGCAGTATTTT.

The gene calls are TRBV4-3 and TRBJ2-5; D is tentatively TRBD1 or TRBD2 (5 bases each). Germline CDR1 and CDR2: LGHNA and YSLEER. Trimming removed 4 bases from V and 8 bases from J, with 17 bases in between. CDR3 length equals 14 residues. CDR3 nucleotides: TGCGCCAGCAGCCCTGAAGGTCCGGGACCAACCCAGTACTTC. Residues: CASSPEGPGPTQYF.

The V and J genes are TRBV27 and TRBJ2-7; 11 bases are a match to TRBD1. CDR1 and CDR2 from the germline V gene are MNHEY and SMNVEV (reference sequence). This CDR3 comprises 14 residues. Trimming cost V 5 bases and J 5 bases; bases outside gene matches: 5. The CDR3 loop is CASSTWTGGHEQYF. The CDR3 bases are TGTGCCAGCAGTACATGGACAGGGGGCCACGAGCAGTACTTC.

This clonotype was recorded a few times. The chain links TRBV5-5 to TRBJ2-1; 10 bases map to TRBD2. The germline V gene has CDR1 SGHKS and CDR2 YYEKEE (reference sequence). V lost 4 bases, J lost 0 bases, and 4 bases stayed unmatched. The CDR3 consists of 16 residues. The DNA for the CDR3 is TGTGCCAGCAGCCAGCGGGAGGGCTCCTCCTACAATGAGCAGTTCTTC. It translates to CASSQREGSSYNEQFF.

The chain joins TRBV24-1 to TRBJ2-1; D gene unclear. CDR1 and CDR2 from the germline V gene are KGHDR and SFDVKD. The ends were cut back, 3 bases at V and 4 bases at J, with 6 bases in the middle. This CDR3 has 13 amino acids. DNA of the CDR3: TGTGCCACCAGTGATGTGGGATACAATGAGCAGTTCTTC. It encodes CATSDVGYNEQFF.

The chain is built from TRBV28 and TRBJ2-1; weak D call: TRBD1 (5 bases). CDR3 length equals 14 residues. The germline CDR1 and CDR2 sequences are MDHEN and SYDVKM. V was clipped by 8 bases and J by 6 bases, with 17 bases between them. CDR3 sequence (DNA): TGTGCCAGCGTTCCCCAGGGTATGGGCAATGAGCAGTTCTTC. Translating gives CASVPQGMGNEQFF.